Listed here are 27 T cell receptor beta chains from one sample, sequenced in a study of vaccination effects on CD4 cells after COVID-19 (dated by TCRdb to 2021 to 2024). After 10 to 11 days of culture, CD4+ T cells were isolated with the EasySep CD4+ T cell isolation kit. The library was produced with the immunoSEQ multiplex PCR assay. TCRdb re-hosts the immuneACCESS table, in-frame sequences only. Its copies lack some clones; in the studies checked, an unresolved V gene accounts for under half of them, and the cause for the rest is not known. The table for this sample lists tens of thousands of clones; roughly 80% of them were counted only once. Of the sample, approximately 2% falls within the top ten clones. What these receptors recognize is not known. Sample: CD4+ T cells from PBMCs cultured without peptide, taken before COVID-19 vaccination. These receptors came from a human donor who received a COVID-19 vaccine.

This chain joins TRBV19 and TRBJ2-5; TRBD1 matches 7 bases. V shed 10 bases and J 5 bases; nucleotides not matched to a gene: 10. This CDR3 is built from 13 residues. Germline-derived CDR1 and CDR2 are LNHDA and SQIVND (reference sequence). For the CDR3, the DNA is TGTGCCACCCTAGGACAGGCAGGGGAGACCCAGTACTTC. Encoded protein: CATLGQAGETQYF.

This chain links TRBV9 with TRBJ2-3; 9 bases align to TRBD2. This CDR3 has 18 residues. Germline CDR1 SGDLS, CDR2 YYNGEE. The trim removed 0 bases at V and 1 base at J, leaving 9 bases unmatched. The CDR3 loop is CASSVAAGGYYGTDTQYF. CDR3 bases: TGTGCCAGCAGCGTAGCAGCGGGGGGCTATTATGGCACAGATACGCAGTATTTT.

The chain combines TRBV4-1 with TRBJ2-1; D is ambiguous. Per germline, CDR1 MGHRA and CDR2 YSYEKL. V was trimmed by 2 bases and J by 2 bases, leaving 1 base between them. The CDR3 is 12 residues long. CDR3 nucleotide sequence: TGCGCCAGCAGCCAACCCTACAATGAGCAGTTCTTC. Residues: CASSQPYNEQFF.

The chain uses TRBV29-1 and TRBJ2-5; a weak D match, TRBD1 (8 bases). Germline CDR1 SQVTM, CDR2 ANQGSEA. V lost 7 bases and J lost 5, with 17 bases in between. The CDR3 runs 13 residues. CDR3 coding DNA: TGCAGCGGGGGGGACAGGACTAGGGAGACCCAGTACTTC. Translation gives CSGGDRTRETQYF.

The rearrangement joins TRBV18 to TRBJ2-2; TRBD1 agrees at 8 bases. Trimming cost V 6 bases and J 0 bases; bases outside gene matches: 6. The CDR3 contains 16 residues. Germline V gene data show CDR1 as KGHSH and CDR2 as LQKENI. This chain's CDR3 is CASSQGAPTNTGELFF. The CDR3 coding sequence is TGTGCCAGCTCCCAGGGGGCTCCAACGAACACCGGGGAGCTGTTTTTT.

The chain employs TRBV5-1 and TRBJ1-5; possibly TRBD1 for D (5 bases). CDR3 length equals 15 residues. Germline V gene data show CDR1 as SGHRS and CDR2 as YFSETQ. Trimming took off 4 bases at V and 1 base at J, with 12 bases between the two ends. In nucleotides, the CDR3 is TGCGCCAGCAGCGAGAGGGGCGGGAGCAATCAGCCCCAGCATTTT. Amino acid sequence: CASSERGGSNQPQHF.

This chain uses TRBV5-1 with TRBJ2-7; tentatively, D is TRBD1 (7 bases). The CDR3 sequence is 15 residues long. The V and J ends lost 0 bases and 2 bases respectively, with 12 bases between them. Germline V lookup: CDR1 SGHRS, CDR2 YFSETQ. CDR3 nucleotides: TGCGCCAGCAGCTTGGCCGCAGGGGGGACCTACGAGCAGTACGTC. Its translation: CASSLAAGGTYEQYV.

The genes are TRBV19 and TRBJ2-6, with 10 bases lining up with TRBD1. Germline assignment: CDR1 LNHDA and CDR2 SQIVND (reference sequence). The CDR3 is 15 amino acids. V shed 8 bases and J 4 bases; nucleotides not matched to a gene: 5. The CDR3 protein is CASAGTGAGANVLTF. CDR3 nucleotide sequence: TGTGCCAGTGCCGGGACAGGGGCCGGGGCCAACGTCCTGACTTTC.

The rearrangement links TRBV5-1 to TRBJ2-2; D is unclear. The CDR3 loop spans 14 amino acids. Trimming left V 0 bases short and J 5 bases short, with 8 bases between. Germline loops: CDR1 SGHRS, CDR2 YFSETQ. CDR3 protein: CASSLGHWTGELFF. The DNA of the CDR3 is TGCGCCAGCAGCTTGGGACACTGGACCGGGGAGCTGTTTTTT.

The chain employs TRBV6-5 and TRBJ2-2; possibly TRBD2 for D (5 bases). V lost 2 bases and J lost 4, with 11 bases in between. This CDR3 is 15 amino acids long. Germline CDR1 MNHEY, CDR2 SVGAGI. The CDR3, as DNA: TGTGCCAGCAGTTACGAGCGGAGCGGCACCGGGGAGCTGTTTTTT. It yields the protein CASSYERSGTGELFF.

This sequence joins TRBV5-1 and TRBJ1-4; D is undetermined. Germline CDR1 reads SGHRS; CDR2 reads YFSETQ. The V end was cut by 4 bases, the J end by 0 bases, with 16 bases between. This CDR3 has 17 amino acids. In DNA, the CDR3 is TGCGCCAGCAGCCGATCCCACCCAGGAGCAACTAATGAAAAACTGTTTTTT. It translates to CASSRSHPGATNEKLFF. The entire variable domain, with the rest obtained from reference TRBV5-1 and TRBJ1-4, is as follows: KAGVTQTPRYLIKTRGQQVTLSCSPISGHRSVSWYQQTPGQGLQFLFEYFSETQRNKGNFPGRFSGRQFSNSRSEMNVSTLELGDSALYLCASSRSHPGATNEKLFFGSGTQLSVL.

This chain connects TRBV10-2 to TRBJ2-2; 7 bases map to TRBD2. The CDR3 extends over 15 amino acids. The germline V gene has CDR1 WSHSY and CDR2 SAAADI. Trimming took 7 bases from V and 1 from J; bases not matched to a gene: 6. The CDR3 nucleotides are TGCGCCAGCACAGGCGGGGGTCAGAACACCGGGGAGCTGTTTTTT. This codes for CASTGGGQNTGELFF.

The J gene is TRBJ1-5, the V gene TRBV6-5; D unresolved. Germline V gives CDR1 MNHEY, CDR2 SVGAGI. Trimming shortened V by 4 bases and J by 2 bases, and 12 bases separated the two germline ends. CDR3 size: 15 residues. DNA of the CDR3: TGTGCCAGCAGTTCTTGGCAGGTTGGCAATCAGCCCCAGCATTTT. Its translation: CASSSWQVGNQPQHF.

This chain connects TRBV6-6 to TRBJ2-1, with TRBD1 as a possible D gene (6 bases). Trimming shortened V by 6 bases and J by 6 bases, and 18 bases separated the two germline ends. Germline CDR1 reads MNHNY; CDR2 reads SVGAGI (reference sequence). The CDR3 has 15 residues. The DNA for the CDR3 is TGTGCCAGCAGCCTCGCAGGGGTCTCGTTCAATGAGCAGTTCTTC. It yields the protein CASSLAGVSFNEQFF.

Here the CDR3 reads CASSRQADSPLHF. The DNA of the CDR3 is TGCGCCAGCAGTCGACAGGCGGATTCACCCCTCCACTTT. The genes are TRBV10-1 and TRBJ1-6, with a weak D call TRBD1 (6 bases). In germline, CDR1 is WNHNN, CDR2 SYGVQD (reference sequence). The ends were cut back, 5 bases at V and 8 bases at J, with 10 bases in the middle. This CDR3 comprises 13 residues.

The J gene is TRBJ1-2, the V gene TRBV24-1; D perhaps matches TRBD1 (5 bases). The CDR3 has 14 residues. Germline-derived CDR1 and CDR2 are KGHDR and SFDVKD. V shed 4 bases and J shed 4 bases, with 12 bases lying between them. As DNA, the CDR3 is TGTGCCACCAGTGAGGCCGGGACCTTCTATGGCTACACCTTC. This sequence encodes CATSEAGTFYGYTF.

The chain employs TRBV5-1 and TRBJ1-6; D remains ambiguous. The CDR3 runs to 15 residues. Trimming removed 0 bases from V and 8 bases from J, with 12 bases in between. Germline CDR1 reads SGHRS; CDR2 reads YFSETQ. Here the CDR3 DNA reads TGCGCCAGCAGCTTGGTCCCGGGGTTGGATTCACCCCTCCACTTT. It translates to CASSLVPGLDSPLHF.

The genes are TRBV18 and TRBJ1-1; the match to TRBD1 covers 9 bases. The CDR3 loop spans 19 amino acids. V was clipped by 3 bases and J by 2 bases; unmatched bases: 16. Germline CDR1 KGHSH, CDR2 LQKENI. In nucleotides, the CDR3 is TGTGCCAGCTCACCGATTCTGGGACAGGGACAAACCAAAAACACTGAAGCTTTCTTT. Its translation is CASSPILGQGQTKNTEAFF.

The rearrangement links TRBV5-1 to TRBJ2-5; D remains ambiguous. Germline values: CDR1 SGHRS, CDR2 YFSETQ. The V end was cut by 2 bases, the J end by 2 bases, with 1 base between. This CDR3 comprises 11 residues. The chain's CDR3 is CASSLQETQYF. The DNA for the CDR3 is TGCGCCAGCAGCTTACAAGAGACCCAGTACTTC.

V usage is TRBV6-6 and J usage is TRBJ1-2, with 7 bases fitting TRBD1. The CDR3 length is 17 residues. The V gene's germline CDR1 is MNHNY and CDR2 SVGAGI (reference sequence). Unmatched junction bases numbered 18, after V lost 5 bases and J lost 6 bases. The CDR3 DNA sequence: TGTGCCAGCAGTCTAACCGGGACAGCCACTTCCTTCAATGGCTACACCTTC. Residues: CASSLTGTATSFNGYTF.

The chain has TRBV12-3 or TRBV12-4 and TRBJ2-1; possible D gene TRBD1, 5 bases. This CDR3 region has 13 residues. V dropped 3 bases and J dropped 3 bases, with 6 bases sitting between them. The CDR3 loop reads CASSFDSYNEQFF. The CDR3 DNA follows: TGTGCCAGCAGTTTTGACAGCTACAATGAGCAGTTCTTC.

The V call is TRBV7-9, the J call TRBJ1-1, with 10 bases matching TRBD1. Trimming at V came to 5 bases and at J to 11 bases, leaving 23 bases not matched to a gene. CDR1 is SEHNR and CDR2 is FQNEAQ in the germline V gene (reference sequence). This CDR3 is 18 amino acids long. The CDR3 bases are TGTGCCAGCAGCGCAGTACCGGGACAGGGGATCCACCTCCAAGGTGCTTTCTTT. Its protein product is CASSAVPGQGIHLQGAFF.

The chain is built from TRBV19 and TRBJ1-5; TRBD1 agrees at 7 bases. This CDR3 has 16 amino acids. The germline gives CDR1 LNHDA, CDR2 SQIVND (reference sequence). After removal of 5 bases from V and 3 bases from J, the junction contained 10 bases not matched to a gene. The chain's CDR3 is CASSLTGVVDNQPQHF. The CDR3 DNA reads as TGTGCCAGTAGTCTTACAGGGGTCGTAGACAATCAGCCCCAGCATTTT.

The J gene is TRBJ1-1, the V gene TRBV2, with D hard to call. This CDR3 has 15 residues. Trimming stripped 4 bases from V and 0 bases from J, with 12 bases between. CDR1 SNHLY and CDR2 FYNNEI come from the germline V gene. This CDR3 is CASSARVALNTEAFF. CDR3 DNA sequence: TGTGCCAGCAGTGCGAGGGTAGCTTTGAACACTGAAGCTTTCTTT. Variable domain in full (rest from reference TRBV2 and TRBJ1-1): EPEVTQTPSHQVTQMGQEVILRCVPISNHLYFYWYRQILGQKVEFLVSFYNNEISEKSEIFDDQFSVERPDGSNFTLKIRSTKLEDSAMYFCASSARVALNTEAFFGQGTRLTVV.

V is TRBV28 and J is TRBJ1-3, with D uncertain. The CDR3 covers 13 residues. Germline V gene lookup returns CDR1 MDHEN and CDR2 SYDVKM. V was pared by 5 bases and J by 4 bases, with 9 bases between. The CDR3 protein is CASSIQQGNTIYF. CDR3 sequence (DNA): TGTGCCAGCAGTATCCAACAGGGAAACACCATATATTTT.

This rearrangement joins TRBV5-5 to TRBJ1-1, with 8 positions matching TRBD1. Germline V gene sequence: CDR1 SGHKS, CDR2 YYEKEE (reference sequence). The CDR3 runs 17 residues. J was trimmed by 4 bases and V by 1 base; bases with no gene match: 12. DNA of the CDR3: TGTGCCAGCAGCTTGAACCTCTCAGGGGGCCGGGGCACTGAAGCTTTCTTT. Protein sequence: CASSLNLSGGRGTEAFF.

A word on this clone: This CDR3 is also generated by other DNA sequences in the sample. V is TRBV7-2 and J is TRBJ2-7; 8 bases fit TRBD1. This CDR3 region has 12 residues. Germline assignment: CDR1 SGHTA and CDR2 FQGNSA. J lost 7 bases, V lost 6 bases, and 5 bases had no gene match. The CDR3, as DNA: TGTGCCAGCAGTTCGACAGGGGTTGAGCAGTACGTC. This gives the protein CASSSTGVEQYV.